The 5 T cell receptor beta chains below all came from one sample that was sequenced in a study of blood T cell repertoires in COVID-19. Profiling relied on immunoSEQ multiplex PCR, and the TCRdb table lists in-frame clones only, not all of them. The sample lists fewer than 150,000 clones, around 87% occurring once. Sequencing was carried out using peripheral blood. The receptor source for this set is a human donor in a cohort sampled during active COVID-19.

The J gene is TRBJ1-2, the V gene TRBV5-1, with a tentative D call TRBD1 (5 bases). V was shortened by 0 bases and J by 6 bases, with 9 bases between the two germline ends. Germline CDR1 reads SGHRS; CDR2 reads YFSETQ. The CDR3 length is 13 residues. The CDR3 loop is CASSLDGGNGYTF. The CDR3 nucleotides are TGCGCCAGCAGCTTGGATGGGGGGAATGGCTACACCTTC.

The CDR3 sequence is CASSSTGYGGTDTQYF. Here the CDR3 DNA reads TGTGCCAGCAGCTCGACAGGGTATGGGGGCACAGATACGCAGTATTTT. The gene calls are TRBV11-2 and TRBJ2-3; TRBD1 agrees at 7 bases. The V and J ends lost 4 bases and 1 base, in that order; junction bases with no gene match: 8. The germline CDR1 and CDR2 sequences are SGHAT and FQNNGV. The CDR3 covers 16 residues.

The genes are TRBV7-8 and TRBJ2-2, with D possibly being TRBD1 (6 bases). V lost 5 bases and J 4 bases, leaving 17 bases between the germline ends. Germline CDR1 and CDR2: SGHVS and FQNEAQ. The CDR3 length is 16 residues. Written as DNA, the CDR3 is TGTGCCAGCAGCCGAGGCCTCAACAGGGCCACCGGGGAGCTGTTTTTT. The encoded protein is CASSRGLNRATGELFF. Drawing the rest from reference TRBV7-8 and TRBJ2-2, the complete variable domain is GAGVSQSPRYKVAKRGQDVALRCDPISGHVSLFWYQQALGQGPEFLTYFQNEAQLDKSGLPSDRFFAERPEGSVSTLKIQRTQQEDSAVYLCASSRGLNRATGELFFGEGSRLTVL.

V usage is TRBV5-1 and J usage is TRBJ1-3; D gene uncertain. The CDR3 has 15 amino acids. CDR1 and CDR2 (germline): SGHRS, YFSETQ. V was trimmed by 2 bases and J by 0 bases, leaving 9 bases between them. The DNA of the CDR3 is TGCGCCAGCAGCTTAGGCTCTAGCTCTGGAAACACCATATATTTT. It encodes CASSLGSSSGNTIYF.

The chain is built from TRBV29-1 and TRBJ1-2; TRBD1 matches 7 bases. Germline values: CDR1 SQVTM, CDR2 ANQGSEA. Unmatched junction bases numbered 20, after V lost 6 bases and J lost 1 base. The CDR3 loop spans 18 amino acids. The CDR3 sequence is CSVEAPLDRPRHNYGYTF. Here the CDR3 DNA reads TGCAGCGTAGAGGCACCCCTGGACAGGCCCCGACATAACTATGGCTACACCTTC.